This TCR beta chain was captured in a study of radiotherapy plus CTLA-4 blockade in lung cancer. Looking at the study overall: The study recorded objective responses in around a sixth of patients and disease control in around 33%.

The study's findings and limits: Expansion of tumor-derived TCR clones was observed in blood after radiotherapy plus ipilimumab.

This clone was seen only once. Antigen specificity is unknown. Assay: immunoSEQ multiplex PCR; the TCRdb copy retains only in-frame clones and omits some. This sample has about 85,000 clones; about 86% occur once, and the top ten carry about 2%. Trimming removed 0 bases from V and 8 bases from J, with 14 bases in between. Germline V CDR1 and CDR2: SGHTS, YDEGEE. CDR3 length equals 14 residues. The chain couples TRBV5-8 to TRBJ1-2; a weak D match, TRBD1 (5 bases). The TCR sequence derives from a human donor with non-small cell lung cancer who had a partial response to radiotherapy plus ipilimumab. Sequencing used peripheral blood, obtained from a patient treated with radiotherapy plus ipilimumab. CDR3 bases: TGTGCCAGCAGCTTGGGCAGGGCTACGCGCGGCTACACCTTC. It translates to CASSLGRATRGYTF.